The clone carrying this TCR beta chain was seen more than once but under ten times. Its target is not known. This sample is drawn from a study of cytomegalovirus exposure and HLA in healthy donors. The overall study: The Caucasian-associated ancestry cluster contained about four fifths of the approximately 390 genotyped donors.

In germline, CDR1 is SGHTS, CDR2 YDEGEE. The CDR3 covers 19 residues. With 0 bases removed from V and 2 bases from J, the gap between germline ends came to 22 bases. The PCR had 60 Vbeta and 13 Jbeta primers. Produced via immunoSEQ multiplex PCR; TCRdb's table is partial and in-frame only. Seen here are about 120,000 clones, 77% observed once, and the top ten hold 3.5% to 4%. Study-level results: Earlier findings revealed that most TCR beta V segments proved productive either about 87% or about 30% of the time. Indistinguishable V segments such as TRBV6-2 and TRBV6-3 were excluded. Later genetic work tied a missense DCLRE1C variant to beta-chain V and J trimming.

The rearrangement joins TRBV5-8 to TRBJ2-3, with a tentative D call TRBD2 (5 bases). The sample taken for sequencing was PBMCs. The sequence was collected from a human donor in good health. CDR3 region: CASSLGLGSAAITTDTQYF. The CDR3 coding sequence is TGTGCCAGCAGCTTGGGACTTGGGAGTGCTGCTATTACCACAGATACGCAGTATTTT.